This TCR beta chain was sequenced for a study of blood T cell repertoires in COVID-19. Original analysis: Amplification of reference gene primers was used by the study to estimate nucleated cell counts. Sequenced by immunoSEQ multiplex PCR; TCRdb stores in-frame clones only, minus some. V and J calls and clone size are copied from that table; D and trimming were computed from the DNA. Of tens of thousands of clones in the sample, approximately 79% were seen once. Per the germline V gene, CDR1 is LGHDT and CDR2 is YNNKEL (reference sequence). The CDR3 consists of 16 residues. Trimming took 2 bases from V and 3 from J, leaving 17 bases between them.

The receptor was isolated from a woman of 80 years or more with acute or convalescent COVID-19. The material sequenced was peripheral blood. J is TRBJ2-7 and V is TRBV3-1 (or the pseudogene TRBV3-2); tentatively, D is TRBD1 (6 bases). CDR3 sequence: CASSQPYRVRDYEQYF. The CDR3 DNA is TGTGCCAGCAGCCAACCATACAGGGTGAGGGACTACGAGCAGTACTTC.